This T cell receptor (beta chain) was recovered during a study of shared clonotypes between healthy human individuals. The V gene end was trimmed by 0 bases and the J gene end by 4 bases; junction bases not matched to a gene: 5. Germline lookup yields CDR1 MNHEY and CDR2 SVGAGI. This CDR3 contains 15 residues. The method was immunoSEQ multiplex PCR; TCRdb's version includes in-frame clones alone and lacks a portion of them. The top ten clones hold about 0.52% of a sample with some 1,100,000 clones, 78% of them seen once. Donors comprised only Caucasian adults living in Nashville, Tennessee. This clonotype was sampled from a man aged 18 to 29 in good health. Some clones in this sample may be carry-over from other donors' samples. The chain carries TRBV6-5 and TRBJ2-7, with TRBD2 matching 8 bases. Specimen: memory CD4+ T cells from PBMCs. Specified subset: CD45RA-negative fraction. CDR3 nucleotide sequence: TGTGCCAGCAGTTACTCCCCGGGAGGGAGGTACGAGCAGTACTTC. Residues: CASSYSPGGRYEQYF.